This entry describes one T cell receptor (beta chain). This clonotype was detected many times. The antigen this receptor binds is unknown. No per-base quality is available; no much larger clone lies one base away. The data were taken from a study of T cells in Graves' hyperthyroidism and ophthalmopathy (dated by TCRdb to the late 2010s). For the study in its entirety: To identify distinguishing TCR V-J signatures, a discovery cohort of around 98 patients was used, comprising fewer than 45 with Graves' ophthalmopathy and 57 with stable Graves' hyperthyroidism. Prospective prediction of ophthalmopathy was tested in an independent validation cohort consisting of some 18 hyperthyroidism patients and some 15 patients who later progressed to ophthalmopathy. For training and testing, the 100 or so patients in the discovery cohort were randomly divided in a 7:3 ratio. Once sampling was done, hyperthyroidism patients were given methimazole at a starting dose of 30 mg daily, whereas ophthalmopathy patients were given high-dose intravenous methylprednisolone. According to the paper, TCR Vbeta CDR3 sequencing was carried out on some 130 peripheral blood samples, which came from 40 to 45 ophthalmopathy, 80 or so hyperthyroidism and about 17 progressor patients. In addition, the study compared T-cell repertoires in thyroid tissue and in blood from about 6 Graves' hyperthyroidism patients. Here is what the overall study found, with its caveats: Most expanded thyroid clonotypes (frequency above 0.001) were also detected in blood, a finding suggesting that blood repertoires may reflect thyroid immune responses. In validation, the model predicted progression to ophthalmopathy with about 71% sensitivity and over 72% specificity, a median of around six months before onset. Ophthalmopathy was separated from stable hyperthyroidism by a 13 V-J signature model, with 85% to 90% sensitivity and about 84% specificity obtained in cross-validation and 80%/75% obtained in testing. No statistical method was used to fix the sample size in advance, and group allocation was not hidden from the investigators.

Patients with uncontrolled infections, other autoimmune diseases, pregnancy or lactation were excluded. Diagnoses were established on the basis of clinical symptoms, serum thyroxine and TRAb, thyroid ultrasound, and orbital computed tomography. Trizol reagent was used to extract total RNA, and RNA quality was then checked on an Agilent 2100 Bioanalyzer. Amplification of TCR beta CDR3 regions was carried out from RNA transcripts. A first-round RT-PCR of the TCR CDR3 used the HTBI primer set with the Qiagen OneStep RT-PCR kit. Libraries were constructed in a second round of multiplex PCR, after which size selection and purification were carried out. Libraries were sequenced paired-end with 100 bp reads on an Illumina HiSeq2000. Regarding the original processing steps: Raw data were processed with SOAPnuke, discarding reads with adapters, uncalled bases, mean Phred below 15, or no exact constant-primer or identifier match. High-quality paired reads were merged using COPE v1.2.5, and each unique nucleotide sequence was defined as a clonotype. MiTCR v1.1 was used to align the clonotypes against IMGT TRBV, TRBD and TRBJ reference segments. The analysis included only V-J combinations with a frequency above 0.0001, which together covered approximately 99% of the repertoires. The TCS score was defined as the ratio of F50 (clonal expansion) to E x V (chaos), calculated using BLOSUM62-based TCRdist between CDR3 peptides within each V-J. Welch's t-statistics and random forest reduced some 510 V-J features to 10 to 15, which were used in a naive Bayes classifier (R e1071). The similarity between thyroid and blood repertoires was quantified using the Morisita-Horn index. TCRdb trimmed the raw reads at Q25, called clones with MiXCR and kept productive beta chains. Every entry covers one CDR3 protein and lists the most common genes and DNA from its rows. These V and J calls are TCRdb output, not the study's own analysis. This sample lists about 510,000 distinct CDR3 sequences; 46% were detected once. The ten largest clones take up about 45% of the sample.

CDR1 SGHTA and CDR2 FQGNSA were looked up in the germline V gene. The CDR3 sequence holds 16 residues, the cysteine and phenylalanine included. Only CDR3 DNA remains: 48 bases, in frame from the first base. V was cut back by 5 bases and J by 2 bases, leaving a gap of 15 bases between them. The sequencing input was peripheral blood or thyroid tissue (not recorded which). This receptor chain uses TRBV7-2 and TRBJ2-2; the D segment cannot be called with confidence. This receptor was taken from an adult woman with Graves' disease, either hyperthyroidism or ophthalmopathy (not recorded which). The CDR3 is CASSTHGWANTGELFF. The DNA is TGTGCCAGCAGCACTCACGGATGGGCTAACACCGGGGAGCTGTTTTTT.